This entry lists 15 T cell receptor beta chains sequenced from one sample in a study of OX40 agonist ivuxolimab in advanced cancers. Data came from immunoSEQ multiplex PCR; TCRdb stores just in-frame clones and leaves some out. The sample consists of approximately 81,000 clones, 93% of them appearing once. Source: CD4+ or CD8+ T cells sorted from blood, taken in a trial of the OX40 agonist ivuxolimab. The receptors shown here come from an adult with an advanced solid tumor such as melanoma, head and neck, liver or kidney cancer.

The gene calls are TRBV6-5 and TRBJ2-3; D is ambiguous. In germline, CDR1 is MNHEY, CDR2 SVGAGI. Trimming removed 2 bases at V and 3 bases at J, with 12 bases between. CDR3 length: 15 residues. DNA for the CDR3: TGTGCCAGCAGTTACCTCCAAAGGACGACAGATACGCAGTATTTT. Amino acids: CASSYLQRTTDTQYF.

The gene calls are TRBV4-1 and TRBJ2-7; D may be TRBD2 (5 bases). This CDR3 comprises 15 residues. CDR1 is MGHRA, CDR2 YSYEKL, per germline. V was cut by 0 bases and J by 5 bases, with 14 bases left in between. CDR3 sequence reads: CASSQESGTSDEQYF. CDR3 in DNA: TGCGCCAGCAGCCAAGAAAGCGGTACTAGTGACGAGCAGTACTTC.

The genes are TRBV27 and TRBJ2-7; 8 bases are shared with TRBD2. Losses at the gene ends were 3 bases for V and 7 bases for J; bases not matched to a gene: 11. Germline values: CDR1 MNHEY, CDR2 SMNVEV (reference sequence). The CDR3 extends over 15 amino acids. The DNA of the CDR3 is TGTGCCAGCAGTTTTGTAGCGGGGACCGGGAGAGAGCAGTACTTC. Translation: CASSFVAGTGREQYF.

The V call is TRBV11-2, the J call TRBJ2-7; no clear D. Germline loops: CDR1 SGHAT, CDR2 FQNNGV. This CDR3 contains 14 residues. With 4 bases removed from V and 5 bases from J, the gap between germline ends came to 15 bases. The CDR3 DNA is TGTGCCAGCAGCTATTTGTCCGGGTTCAACGAGCAGTACTTC. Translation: CASSYLSGFNEQYF.

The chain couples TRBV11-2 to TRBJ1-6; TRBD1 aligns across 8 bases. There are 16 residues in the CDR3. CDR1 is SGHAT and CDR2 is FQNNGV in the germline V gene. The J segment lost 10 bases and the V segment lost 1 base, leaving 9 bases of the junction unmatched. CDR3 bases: TGTGCCAGCAGCTTAGGTTGGACAGGGAGTTGGTCACCCCTCCACTTT. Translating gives CASSLGWTGSWSPLHF.

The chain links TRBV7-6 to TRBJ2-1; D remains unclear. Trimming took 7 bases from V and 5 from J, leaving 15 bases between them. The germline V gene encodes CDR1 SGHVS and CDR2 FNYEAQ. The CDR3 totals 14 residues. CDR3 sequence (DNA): TGTGCCAGCACCCCGTCCCCGTTCGACAATGAGCAGTTCTTC. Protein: CASTPSPFDNEQFF.

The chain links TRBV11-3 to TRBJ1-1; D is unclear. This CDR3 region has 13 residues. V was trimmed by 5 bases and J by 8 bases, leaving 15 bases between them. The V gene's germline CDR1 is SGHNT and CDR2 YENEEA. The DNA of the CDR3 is TGTGCCAGCAGCCTTACCTCGCTCGCGGAAGCTTTCTTT. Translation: CASSLTSLAEAFF.

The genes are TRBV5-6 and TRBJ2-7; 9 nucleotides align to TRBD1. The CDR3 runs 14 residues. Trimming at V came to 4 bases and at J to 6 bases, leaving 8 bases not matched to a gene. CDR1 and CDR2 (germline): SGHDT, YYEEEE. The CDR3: CASSRGTGRPEQYF. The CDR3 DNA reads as TGTGCCAGCAGCCGCGGGACAGGGCGGCCCGAGCAGTACTTC.

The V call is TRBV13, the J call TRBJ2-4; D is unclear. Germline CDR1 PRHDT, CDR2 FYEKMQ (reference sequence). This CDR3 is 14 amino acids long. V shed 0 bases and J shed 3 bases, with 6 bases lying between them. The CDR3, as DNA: TGTGCCAGCAGCTTAGGGGGGATCAAAAACATTCAGTACTTC. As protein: CASSLGGIKNIQYF.

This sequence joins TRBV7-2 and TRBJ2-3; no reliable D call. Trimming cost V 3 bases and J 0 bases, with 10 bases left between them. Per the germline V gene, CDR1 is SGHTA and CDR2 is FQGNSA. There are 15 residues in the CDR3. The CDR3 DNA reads TGTGCCAGCAGCTTTACGGACCGAAGCACAGATACGCAGTATTTT. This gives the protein CASSFTDRSTDTQYF.

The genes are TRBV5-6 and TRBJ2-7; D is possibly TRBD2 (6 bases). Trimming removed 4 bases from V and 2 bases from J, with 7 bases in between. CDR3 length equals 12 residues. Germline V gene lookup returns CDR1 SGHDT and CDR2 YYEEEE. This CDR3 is CASSPGAYEQYF. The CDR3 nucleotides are TGTGCCAGCAGCCCGGGAGCCTACGAGCAGTACTTC.

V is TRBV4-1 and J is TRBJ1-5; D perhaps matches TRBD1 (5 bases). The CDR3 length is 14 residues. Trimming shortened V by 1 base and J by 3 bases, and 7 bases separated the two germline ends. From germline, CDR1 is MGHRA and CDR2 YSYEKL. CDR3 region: CASSQGGVNQPQHF. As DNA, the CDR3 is TGCGCCAGCAGCCAAGGGGGGGTCAATCAGCCCCAGCATTTT.

CDR3 DNA: TGTGCCAGTAGGCCCGCCTCTAACTATGGCTACACCTTC. Translating it yields CASRPASNYGYTF. The chain carries TRBV19 and TRBJ1-2; the D is unclear. The length of the CDR3 is 13 residues. V lost 6 bases and J lost 0, with 8 bases in between. CDR1 and CDR2 (germline): LNHDA, SQIVND (reference sequence).

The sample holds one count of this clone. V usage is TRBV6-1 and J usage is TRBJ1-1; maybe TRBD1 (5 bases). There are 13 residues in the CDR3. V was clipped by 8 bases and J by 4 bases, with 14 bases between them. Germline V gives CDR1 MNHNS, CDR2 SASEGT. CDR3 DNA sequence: TGTGCCAGCGACGGTCAGGGAAGCACTGAAGCTTTCTTT. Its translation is CASDGQGSTEAFF.

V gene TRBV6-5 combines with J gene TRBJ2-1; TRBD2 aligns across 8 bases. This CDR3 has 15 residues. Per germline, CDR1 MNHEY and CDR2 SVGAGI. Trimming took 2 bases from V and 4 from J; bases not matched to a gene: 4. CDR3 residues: CASSYVIAGYNEQFF. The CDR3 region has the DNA TGTGCCAGCAGTTACGTGATAGCGGGGTACAATGAGCAGTTCTTC.